This note documents a single T cell receptor beta chain sequence. Its cognate antigen is unknown. This sample was taken from a study of graft-versus-host responses after intestinal transplantation. Sequenced by immunoSEQ multiplex PCR; TCRdb stores in-frame clones only, minus some. The sample records around 25,000 clones, about 80% being singletons. The sequence was collected from a human donor who received an intestinal transplant. The material sequenced was unstimulated CD4+ T cells sorted from spleen or lymph node cells, taken before intestinal transplant.

This CDR3 is CASSSNRDRGYEQYF. The CDR3 coding sequence is TGTGCCAGTAGTAGCAACCGGGACAGGGGTTACGAGCAGTACTTC. The V gene is TRBV19, the J gene TRBJ2-7; 10 bases map to TRBD1. CDR1 is LNHDA, CDR2 SQIVND, per germline (reference sequence). The length of the CDR3 is 15 residues. The trim removed 4 bases at V and 4 bases at J, leaving 7 bases unmatched.